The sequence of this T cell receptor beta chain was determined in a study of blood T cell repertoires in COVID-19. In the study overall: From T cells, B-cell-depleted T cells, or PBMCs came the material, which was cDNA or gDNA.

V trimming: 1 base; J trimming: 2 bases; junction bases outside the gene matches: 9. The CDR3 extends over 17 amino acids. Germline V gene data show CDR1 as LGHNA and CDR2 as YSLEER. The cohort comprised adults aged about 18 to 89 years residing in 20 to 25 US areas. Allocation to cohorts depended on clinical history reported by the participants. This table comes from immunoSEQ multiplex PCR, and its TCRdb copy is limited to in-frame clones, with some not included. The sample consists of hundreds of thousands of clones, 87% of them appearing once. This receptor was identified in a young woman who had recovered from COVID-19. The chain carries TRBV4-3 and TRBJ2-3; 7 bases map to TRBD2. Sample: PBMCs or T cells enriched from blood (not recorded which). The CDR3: CASSQVMASGVTDTQYF. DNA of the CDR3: TGCGCCAGCAGCCAAGTTATGGCTAGCGGAGTCACAGATACGCAGTATTTT.